The 15 T cell receptor beta chains listed next were all sequenced from one sample in a study of tumor-infiltrating lymphocytes in localized non-small cell lung cancer. Method: immunoSEQ multiplex PCR; TCRdb's copy keeps in-frame clones and lacks some. The sample contains roughly 11,000 clones, 84% of which appear only once. Sample: lung tumor tissue. These receptors all come from a human donor with non-small cell lung cancer.

The rearrangement links TRBV2 to TRBJ2-2; 9 positions agree with TRBD2. CDR1 is SNHLY and CDR2 is FYNNEI in the germline V gene. This CDR3 is 17 amino acids long. V was clipped by 0 bases and J by 4 bases; unmatched bases: 6. The CDR3 spells CASSEARLAEATGELFF. In nucleotides, the CDR3 is TGTGCCAGCAGTGAAGCGAGACTAGCGGAAGCCACCGGGGAGCTGTTTTTT.

This sequence joins TRBV10-1 and TRBJ1-5, with TRBD1 as a possible D gene (6 bases). This CDR3 is 20 amino acids long. V was trimmed by 9 bases and J by 3 bases, leaving 33 bases between them. Germline CDR1 and CDR2: WNHNN and SYGVQD (reference sequence). For the CDR3, the DNA is TGCGCCAGGCCGGGGGGAACAAGCTTACAGGGCTTACAACACAATCAGCCCCAGCATTTT. Translation: CARPGGTSLQGLQHNQPQHF.

The rearrangement links TRBV7-9 to TRBJ2-3; a possible D gene is TRBD2 (6 bases). With 1 base removed from V and 0 bases from J, the gap between germline ends came to 8 bases. In germline, CDR1 is SEHNR, CDR2 FQNEAQ (reference sequence). The CDR3 spans 15 residues. CDR3 nucleotide sequence: TGTGCCAGCAGCTTAGGCGGGGACAGCACAGATACGCAGTATTTT. Translation: CASSLGGDSTDTQYF.

This chain uses TRBV9 with TRBJ1-4; D is uncertain. In germline, CDR1 is SGDLS, CDR2 YYNGEE. Trimming removed 0 bases at V and 3 bases at J, with 6 bases between. CDR3 size: 14 residues. CDR3 in amino acids: CASSVEGANEKLFF. As DNA, the CDR3 is TGTGCCAGCAGCGTAGAGGGCGCTAATGAAAAACTGTTTTTT.

The chain is built from TRBV11-2 and TRBJ2-3, with 10 nucleotides matching TRBD2. Germline lookup yields CDR1 SGHAT and CDR2 FQNNGV. V shed 1 base, J shed 0 bases, and the junction held 4 bases outside the gene matches. The CDR3 length is 17 residues. The CDR3 is CASSLGQTSGSTDTQYF. Written as DNA, the CDR3 is TGTGCCAGCAGCTTAGGCCAGACTAGCGGGAGCACAGATACGCAGTATTTT.

The chain is built from TRBV5-1 and TRBJ2-7, with D tentatively TRBD2 (5 bases). The CDR3 is 15 amino acids. Germline CDR1 and CDR2: SGHRS and YFSETQ. Trimming took 0 bases from V and 5 from J, leaving 15 bases between them. As DNA, the CDR3 is TGCGCCAGCAGCTTGGGGGAGTTCAGTAGCAACGAGCAGTACTTC. Translation gives CASSLGEFSSNEQYF.

The J gene is TRBJ1-3, the V gene TRBV19; D uncertain. In germline, CDR1 is LNHDA, CDR2 SQIVND (reference sequence). The CDR3 extends over 16 amino acids. V was cut by 2 bases and J by 0 bases, with 11 bases left in between. The CDR3 spells CASSISLVRSGNTIYF. CDR3 sequence (DNA): TGTGCCAGTAGTATATCGCTAGTTCGCTCTGGAAACACCATATATTTT.

The chain is built from TRBV1 and TRBJ1-5; TRBD1, the D gene given by the table, was not confirmed from the DNA. TRBV1 is a documented pseudogene. There are 14 residues in the CDR3. The CDR3 DNA reads as TGCACCAGCACCGGGACAGGGTTGGGACAGCCCCAGCATTTT. Its translation is CTSTGTGLGQPQHF.

V and J are TRBV5-8 and TRBJ2-1; D gene uncertain. The V end lost 7 bases, the J end lost 0 bases, and 11 bases lay between the germline ends. Looked up from germline, CDR1 is SGHTS and CDR2 is YDEGEE. The CDR3 has 14 residues. In DNA form, the CDR3 reads TGTGCCAGCCCCTCGGTGAGCTCCTACAATGAGCAGTTCTTC. Translated, it gives CASPSVSSYNEQFF.

The rearrangement links TRBV7-6 to TRBJ2-2; the D gene is possibly TRBD1 (6 bases). CDR3 size: 15 residues. Germline-derived CDR1 and CDR2 are SGHVS and FNYEAQ. Deletions cut 5 bases from V and 4 bases from J, with 14 bases between. The CDR3 sequence: CASSRNRAGTGELFF. The CDR3 DNA sequence: TGTGCCAGCAGCCGAAACAGGGCCGGCACCGGGGAGCTGTTTTTT. The full variable domain, its missing parts supplied by reference TRBV7-6 and TRBJ2-2, is GAGVSQSPRYKVTKRGQDVALRCDPISGHVSLYWYRQALGQGPEFLTYFNYEAQQDKSGLPNDRFSAERPEGSISTLTIQRTEQRDSAMYRCASSRNRAGTGELFFGEGSRLTVL.

In this sample, this clone turned up once. V is TRBV11-2 and J is TRBJ1-2; the D gene is possibly TRBD1 (6 bases). Trimming shortened V by 6 bases and J by 5 bases, and 13 bases separated the two germline ends. The germline CDR1 and CDR2 sequences are SGHAT and FQNNGV. The CDR3 is made up of 13 amino acids. CDR3 sequence: CASRQTGGYGYTF. The CDR3 DNA reads as TGTGCCAGCAGGCAGACAGGAGGTTATGGCTACACCTTC.

J is TRBJ2-3 and V is TRBV27; the D is unclear. Between the trimmed V and J ends, which lost 0 bases and 4 bases, there was a span of 5 bases. Germline V gene sequence: CDR1 MNHEY, CDR2 SMNVEV (reference sequence). The CDR3 loop spans 13 amino acids. The CDR3, as DNA: TGTGCCAGCAGTTTATCAGAACCAGATACGCAGTATTTT. Its protein product is CASSLSEPDTQYF.

V and J are TRBV19 and TRBJ2-7; 8 positions agree with TRBD1. The CDR3 length is 14 residues. Trimming took 2 bases from V and 2 from J; bases not matched to a gene: 2. CDR1 is LNHDA and CDR2 is SQIVND in the germline V gene (reference sequence). The CDR3 DNA follows: TGTGCCAGTAGTATAAGGGGACAGGCCTACGAGCAGTACTTC. The encoded protein is CASSIRGQAYEQYF.

The chain is built from TRBV28 and TRBJ2-7, with D possibly being TRBD1 or TRBD2 (5 bases each). This CDR3 has 14 amino acids. Germline CDR1 MDHEN, CDR2 SYDVKM. Trimming removed 8 bases from V and 2 bases from J, with 16 bases in between. In nucleotides, the CDR3 is TGTGCCAGCGGATTTCGGGGCTACCCCTACGAGCAGTACTTC. Its protein product is CASGFRGYPYEQYF.

This rearrangement joins TRBV7-2 to TRBJ2-1; D is possibly TRBD2 (5 bases). Germline V gene sequence: CDR1 SGHTA, CDR2 FQGNSA. The CDR3 totals 14 residues. V lost 1 base, J lost 8 bases, and 12 bases lay in between. In DNA, the CDR3 is TGTGCCAGCAGCTTAGGGGAGACGTGGTATGAGCAGTTCTTC. It encodes CASSLGETWYEQFF.